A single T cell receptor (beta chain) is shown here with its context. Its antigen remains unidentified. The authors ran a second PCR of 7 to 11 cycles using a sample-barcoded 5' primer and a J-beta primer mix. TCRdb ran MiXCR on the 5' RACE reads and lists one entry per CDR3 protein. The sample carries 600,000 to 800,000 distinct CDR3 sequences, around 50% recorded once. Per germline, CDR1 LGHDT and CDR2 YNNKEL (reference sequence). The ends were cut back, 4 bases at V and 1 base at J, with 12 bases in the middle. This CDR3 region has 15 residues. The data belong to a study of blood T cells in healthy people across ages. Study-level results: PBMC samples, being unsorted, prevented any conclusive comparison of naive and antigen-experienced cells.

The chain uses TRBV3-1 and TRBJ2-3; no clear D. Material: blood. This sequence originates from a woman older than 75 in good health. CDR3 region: CASSPGGPRTDTQYF. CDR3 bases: TGTGCCAGCAGCCCAGGTGGACCCCGCACAGATACGCAGTATTTT.